These T cell receptor beta chains were read from a single sample in a study of beta chain features in type 1 diabetes. Using immunoSEQ multiplex PCR, the repertoire was profiled, and TCRdb retains in-frame clones only, with some absent. The table lists around 340,000 clones, 20% of them singletons, with approximately 0.043% in the top ten. The material sequenced was naive CD4+ T cells from blood. The receptors shown here come from a woman aged 18 to 35 in good health. CDR3s include the opening cysteine and the closing phenylalanine or tryptophan. The D gene is left open where the match is weak. Clone size is given for some rows only: seen once, a few or many times, or a class if the clone is expanded.

d_call,clone_size,v_call,j_call,cdr3_aa,cdr3_nt
-,few,TRBV30,TRBJ1-2,CAWSVLRGYGYTF,TGTGCCTGGAGTGTACTTAGGGGTTATGGCTACACCTTC
TRBD2,few,TRBV4-2,TRBJ2-7,CASSLTSGTSGPYEQYF,TGTGCCAGCAGCCTAACCTCCGGGACTAGCGGTCCGTACGAGCAGTACTTC
-,-,TRBV2,TRBJ2-4,CASIRGYENIQYF,TGTGCCAGCATCAGGGGATACGAGAACATTCAGTACTTC
TRBD1,-,TRBV2,TRBJ2-7,CASGQGASTYEQYF,TGTGCCAGTGGACAGGGGGCTAGCACCTACGAGCAGTACTTC
TRBD1,-,TRBV29-1,TRBJ2-6,CSVEGTGVSGANVLTF,TGCAGCGTTGAAGGGACAGGGGTCTCTGGGGCCAACGTCCTGACTTTC
-,few,TRBV5-6,TRBJ2-7,CASSLRKGTYEQYF,TGTGCCAGCAGCTTGCGGAAGGGGACCTACGAGCAGTACTTC
-,few,TRBV5-1,TRBJ1-4,CASSLQGPNEKLFF,TGCGCCAGCAGCTTGCAGGGCCCTAATGAAAAACTGTTTTTT
TRBD1,few,TRBV18,TRBJ2-6,CASSKPGQITSGANVLTF,TGTGCCAGCTCAAAACCGGGACAGATCACCTCTGGGGCCAACGTCCTGACTTTC
-,-,TRBV30,TRBJ2-4,CAWSGAGAAKNIQYF,TGTGCCTGGAGTGGAGCGGGCGCAGCCAAAAACATTCAGTACTTC
-,few,TRBV7-9,TRBJ1-2,CASSLYVQGNYGYTF,TGTGCCAGCAGCTTATATGTCCAGGGAAACTATGGCTACACCTTC
TRBD1,few,TRBV2,TRBJ2-5,CASSKSRGRQETQYF,TGTGCCAGCAGTAAGTCCAGGGGGCGCCAAGAGACCCAGTACTTC
-,-,TRBV9,TRBJ1-2,CASSFADGPGGGYTF,TGTGCCAGCAGCTTTGCAGACGGACCAGGAGGGGGCTACACCTTC
TRBD1,few,TRBV18,TRBJ1-1,CASSPVLTGGGPSSGTEAFF,TGTGCCAGCTCTCCAGTACTGACAGGGGGCGGTCCGTCATCGGGCACTGAAGCTTTCTTT
-,-,TRBV28,TRBJ1-2,CASSLRDYGYTF,TGTGCCAGCAGTTTGCGGGACTATGGCTACACCTTC
TRBD2,few,TRBV9,TRBJ2-5,CASSVGDGGTLQTQYF,TGTGCCAGCAGCGTAGGTGACGGGGGGACGTTGCAGACCCAGTACTTC
-,-,TRBV5-1,TRBJ1-3,CASSPGPGNTIYF,TGCGCCAGCAGCCCAGGTCCTGGAAACACCATATATTTT
TRBD2,few,TRBV11-3,TRBJ2-1,CASSLTLWGGSGTEQFF,TGTGCCAGCAGCTTAACCCTGTGGGGGGGTAGTGGTACTGAGCAGTTCTTC
-,-,TRBV6-1,TRBJ1-4,CASSEAGRATGEMFF,TGTGCCAGCAGTGAAGCGGGCAGGGCTACGGGGGAGATGTTTTTT
TRBD2,-,TRBV11-1,TRBJ2-5,CASSRQAGLQETQYF,TGTGCCAGCAGCCGTCAAGCGGGACTCCAAGAGACCCAGTACTTC
TRBD2,-,TRBV7-9,TRBJ2-7,CASSFTSGGAEEQYF,TGTGCCAGCAGCTTTACTAGCGGGGGGGCGGAAGAGCAGTACTTC
TRBD1,-,TRBV30,TRBJ2-2,CAWSGQGVTGELFF,TGTGCCTGGAGTGGACAGGGTGTAACCGGGGAGCTGTTTTTT
TRBD2,-,TRBV18,TRBJ2-2,CASSPSSGRGSTGELFF,TGTGCCAGCTCACCTAGCAGCGGGAGAGGGAGCACCGGGGAGCTGTTTTTT
TRBD1,-,TRBV5-4,TRBJ2-1,CASSAPGQGVEQFF,TGTGCCAGCAGCGCACCGGGACAGGGTGTTGAGCAGTTCTTC
-,-,TRBV30,TRBJ2-3,CAWSVPLVRQYF,TGTGCCTGGAGTGTTCCCCTAGTGAGGCAGTATTTT
TRBD1,few,TRBV4-1,TRBJ2-4,CASSQGPGQGLSIQYF,TGCGCCAGCAGCCAAGGTCCGGGACAGGGGTTAAGCATTCAGTACTTC
-,few,TRBV4-1,TRBJ1-5,CASSLSGGGGRGSQPQHF,TGCGCCAGCAGCTTATCTGGCGGGGGGGGCAGGGGCAGTCAGCCCCAGCATTTT
-,few,TRBV5-4,TRBJ2-3,CASSLYSSSTDTQYF,TGTGCCAGCAGCTTGTACAGTTCTAGCACAGATACGCAGTATTTT
TRBD1,-,TRBV5-1,TRBJ2-7,CASSSDRVEQYF,TGCGCCAGCAGCTCCGACAGGGTTGAGCAGTACTTC